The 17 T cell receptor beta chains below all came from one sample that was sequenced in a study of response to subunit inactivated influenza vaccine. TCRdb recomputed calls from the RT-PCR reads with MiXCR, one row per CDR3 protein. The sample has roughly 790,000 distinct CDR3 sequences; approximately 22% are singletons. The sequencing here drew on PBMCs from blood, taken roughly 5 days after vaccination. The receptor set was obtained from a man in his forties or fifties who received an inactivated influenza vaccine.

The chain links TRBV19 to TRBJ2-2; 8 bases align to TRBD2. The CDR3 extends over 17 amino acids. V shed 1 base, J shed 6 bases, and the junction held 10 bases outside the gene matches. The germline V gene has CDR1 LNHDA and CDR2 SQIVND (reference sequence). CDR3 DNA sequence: TGTGCCAGTAGTATAGCCACTGGGACTAGTACGCCCGGGGAGCTGTTTTTT. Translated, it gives CASSIATGTSTPGELFF.

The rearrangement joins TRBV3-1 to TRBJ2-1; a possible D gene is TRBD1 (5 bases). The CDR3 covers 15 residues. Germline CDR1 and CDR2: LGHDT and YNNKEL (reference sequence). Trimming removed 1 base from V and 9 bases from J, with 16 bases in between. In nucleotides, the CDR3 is TGTGCCAGCAGCCAAGCGATTTCAGGGTATCCTGAGCAGTTCTTC. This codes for CASSQAISGYPEQFF.

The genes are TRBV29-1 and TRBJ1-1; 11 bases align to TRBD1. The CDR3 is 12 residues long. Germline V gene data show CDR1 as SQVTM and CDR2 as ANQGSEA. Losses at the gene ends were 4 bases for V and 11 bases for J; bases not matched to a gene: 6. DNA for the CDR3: TGCAGCGTTGCGCGGACAGGGGGCGACGCTTTCTTT. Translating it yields CSVARTGGDAFF.

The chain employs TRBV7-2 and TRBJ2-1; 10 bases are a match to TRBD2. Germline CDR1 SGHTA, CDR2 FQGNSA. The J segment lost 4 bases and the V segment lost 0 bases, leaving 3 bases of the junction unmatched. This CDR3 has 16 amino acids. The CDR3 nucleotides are TGTGCCAGCAGCTTAGCCGGGACTAGCGTATACAATGAGCAGTTCTTC. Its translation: CASSLAGTSVYNEQFF. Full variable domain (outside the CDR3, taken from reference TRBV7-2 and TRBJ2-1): GAGVSQSPSNKVTEKGKDVELRCDPISGHTALYWYRQSLGQGLEFLIYFQGNSAPDKSGLPSDRFSAERTGGSVSTLTIQRTQQEDSAVYLCASSLAGTSVYNEQFFGPGTRLTVL.

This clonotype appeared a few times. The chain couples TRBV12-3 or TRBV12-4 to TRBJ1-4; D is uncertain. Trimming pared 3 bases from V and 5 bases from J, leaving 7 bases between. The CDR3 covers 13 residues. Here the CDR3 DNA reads TGTGCCAGCAGTTTGGGTATGAATGAAAAACTGTTTTTT. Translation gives CASSLGMNEKLFF.

The CDR3 DNA is TGTGCCAGCAGCTTGGGAGTACAGGGGGCGGATACGCAGTATTTT. It yields the protein CASSLGVQGADTQYF. V usage is TRBV5-4 and J usage is TRBJ2-3; TRBD1 aligns across 9 bases. The junction had 5 bases not matched to a gene; V was cut back by 0 bases and J by 6 bases. The CDR3 has 15 amino acids. Germline V lookup: CDR1 SGHNT, CDR2 YYREEE (reference sequence).

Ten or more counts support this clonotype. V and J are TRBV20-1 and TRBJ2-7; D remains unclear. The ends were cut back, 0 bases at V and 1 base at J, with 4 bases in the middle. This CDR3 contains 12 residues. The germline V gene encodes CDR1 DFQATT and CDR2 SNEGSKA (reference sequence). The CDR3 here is CSARDRSYEQYF. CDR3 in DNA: TGCAGTGCTAGAGACAGGTCCTACGAGCAGTACTTC.

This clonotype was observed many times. CDR3 DNA sequence: TGTGCCAGCAGTTTAGGGGGACTAGCGGGCCGCACAGATACGCAGTATTTT. Protein: CASSLGGLAGRTDTQYF. The chain is built from TRBV28 and TRBJ2-3; 12 nucleotides align to TRBD2. The length of the CDR3 is 17 residues. The germline V gene has CDR1 MDHEN and CDR2 SYDVKM. The ends lost 2 bases at V and 1 base at J; junction bases unmatched: 4.

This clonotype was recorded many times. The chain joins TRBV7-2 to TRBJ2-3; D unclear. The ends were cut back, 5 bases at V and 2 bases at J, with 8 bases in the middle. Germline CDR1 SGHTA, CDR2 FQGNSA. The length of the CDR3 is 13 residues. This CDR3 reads CASSPAHTDTQYF. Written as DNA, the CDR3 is TGTGCCAGCAGCCCCGCCCACACAGATACGCAGTATTTT.

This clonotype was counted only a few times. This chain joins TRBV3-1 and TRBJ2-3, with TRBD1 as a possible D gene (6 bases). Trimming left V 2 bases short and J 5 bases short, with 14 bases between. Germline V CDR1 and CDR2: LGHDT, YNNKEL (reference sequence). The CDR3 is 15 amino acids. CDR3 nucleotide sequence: TGTGCCAGCAGCCAATGGACAGCAAGCGTAGATACGCAGTATTTT. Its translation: CASSQWTASVDTQYF.

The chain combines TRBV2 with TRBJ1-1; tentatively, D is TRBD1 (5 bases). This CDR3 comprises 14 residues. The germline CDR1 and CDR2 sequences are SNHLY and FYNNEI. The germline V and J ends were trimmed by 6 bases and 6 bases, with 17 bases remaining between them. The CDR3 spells CASSVDYRLAEAFF. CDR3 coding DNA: TGTGCCAGCAGCGTCGACTACAGGCTGGCTGAAGCTTTCTTT.

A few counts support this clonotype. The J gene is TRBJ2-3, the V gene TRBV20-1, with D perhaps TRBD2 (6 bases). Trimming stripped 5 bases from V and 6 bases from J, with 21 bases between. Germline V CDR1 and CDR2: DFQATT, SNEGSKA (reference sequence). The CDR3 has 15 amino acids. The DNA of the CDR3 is TGCAGTGCTCGGGCCCAGCGGGTTCTCGGGGATACGCAGTATTTT. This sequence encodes CSARAQRVLGDTQYF.

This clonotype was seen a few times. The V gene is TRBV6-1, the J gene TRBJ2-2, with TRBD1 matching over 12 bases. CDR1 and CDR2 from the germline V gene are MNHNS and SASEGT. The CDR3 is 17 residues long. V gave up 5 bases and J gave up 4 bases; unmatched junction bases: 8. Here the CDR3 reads CASSKEGTGGGTGELFF. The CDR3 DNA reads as TGTGCCAGCAGTAAAGAGGGGACAGGGGGCGGCACCGGGGAGCTGTTTTTT.

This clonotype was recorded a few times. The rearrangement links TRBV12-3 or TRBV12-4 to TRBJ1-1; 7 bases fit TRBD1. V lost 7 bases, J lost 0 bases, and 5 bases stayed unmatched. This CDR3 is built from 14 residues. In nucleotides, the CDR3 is TGTGCCAGCACCAACGACAGGGTGAACACTGAAGCTTTCTTT. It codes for CASTNDRVNTEAFF.

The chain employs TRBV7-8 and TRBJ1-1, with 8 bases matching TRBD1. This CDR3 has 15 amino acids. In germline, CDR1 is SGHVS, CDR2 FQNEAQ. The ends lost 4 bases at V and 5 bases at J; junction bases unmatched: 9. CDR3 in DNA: TGTGCCAGCAGCTCACTGGACAGGGCTGGGACTGAAGCTTTCTTT. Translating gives CASSSLDRAGTEAFF.

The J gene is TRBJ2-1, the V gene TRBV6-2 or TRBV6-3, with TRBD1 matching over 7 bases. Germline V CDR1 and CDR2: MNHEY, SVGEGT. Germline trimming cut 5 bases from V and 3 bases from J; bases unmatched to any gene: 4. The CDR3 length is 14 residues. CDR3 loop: CASSNQGDYNEQFF. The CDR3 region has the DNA TGTGCCAGCAGTAATCAGGGGGACTACAATGAGCAGTTCTTC.

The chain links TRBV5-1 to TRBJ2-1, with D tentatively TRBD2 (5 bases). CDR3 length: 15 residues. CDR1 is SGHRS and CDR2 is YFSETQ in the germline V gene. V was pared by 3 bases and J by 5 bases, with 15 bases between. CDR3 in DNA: TGCGCCAGCAGCTCGGCACCCACGGGGAACAATGAGCAGTTCTTC. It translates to CASSSAPTGNNEQFF.